Listed below are T cell receptor beta chains from one sample, sequenced in a study of cytomegalovirus exposure and HLA in healthy donors. Some clones are missing from TCRdb's copy, which holds only in-frame ones; the method was immunoSEQ multiplex PCR. The table lists fewer than 200,000 clones, roughly two thirds of them singletons. The source material was PBMCs. All receptors derive from a woman aged 35 to 49 in good health and CMV-seropositive. The conserved cysteine and the conserved F or W are not part of the CDR3 here. The order of the fields is D gene, V gene, CDR3 protein. D genes are given only for firm matches.

d_gene: TRBD2
v_gene: TRBV6-5
CDR3aa: AIHSGSSHEQF

d_gene: NA
v_gene: TRBV7-2
CDR3aa: ASSLGGATYEQY

d_gene: NA
v_gene: TRBV5-1
CDR3aa: ASSPSPAGNIQY

d_gene: NA
v_gene: TRBV27
CDR3aa: ASSPRAGLTTSYEQY

d_gene: TRBD2
v_gene: TRBV4-3
CDR3aa: ASIKASGEREDTQY

d_gene: TRBD2
v_gene: TRBV7-9
CDR3aa: ASSLPAGGEEQY

d_gene: NA
v_gene: TRBV5-1
CDR3aa: ASREAGASGNTIY

d_gene: TRBD2
v_gene: TRBV5-4
CDR3aa: ASSSGSRGGLAGELF

d_gene: TRBD1
v_gene: TRBV5-4
CDR3aa: ASSLDAQGYSPLH

d_gene: TRBD1
v_gene: TRBV5-1
CDR3aa: ASSLAVGQGAIYGYT

d_gene: TRBD1
v_gene: TRBV28
CDR3aa: ASSYDRAYEQY